Listed below are T cell receptor beta chains from one sample, sequenced in a study of blood T cell repertoires in COVID-19. Method: immunoSEQ multiplex PCR; TCRdb's copy keeps in-frame clones and lacks some. The data hold 200,000 to 250,000 clones, with roughly 87% observed a single time. Source material: PBMCs or T cells enriched from blood (not recorded which). These receptors were collected from a man aged 25-40 years who had recovered from COVID-19. CDR3s leave out the opening cysteine and the closing phenylalanine or tryptophan.

V gene	J gene	CDR3 protein
TRBV5-1	TRBJ2-7	ASSVGASGAVEQY
TRBV19	TRBJ1-2	ASSIPGQGAYGYT
TRBV10-3	TRBJ1-6	AISATTGNSPLH
TRBV7-9	TRBJ2-5	ASTTGQGAFGETQY
TRBV2	TRBJ2-5	AIGGGAETQY
TRBV11-2	TRBJ2-1	ASSRARGGDHNEQF
TRBV16	TRBJ1-5	ASTQTPGNQPQH
TRBV30	TRBJ1-5	AWSLQDHQPQH
TRBV23-1	TRBJ2-7	ASSHRGSGRAVWEQY
TRBV7-9	TRBJ2-7	ASSPAGTGVSKQY
TRBV28	TRBJ1-2	ASSIGTGADGYT
TRBV27	TRBJ1-5	ASKGLGGPPGPQH
TRBV10-2	TRBJ2-5	ASSARVGEETQY
TRBV7-2	TRBJ2-7	ASSSQGEEQY
TRBV5-6	TRBJ2-3	ASSLMGASTDTQY
TRBV9	TRBJ1-3	ASSVVWRGNTIY
TRBV14	TRBJ2-2	ASSSQGVAGELF
TRBV4-2	TRBJ1-1	ASSQVWPLADTEAF
TRBV19	TRBJ1-2	ASSINRRQGHYGYT
TRBV5-1	TRBJ2-2	ASRMAGGPTGELF
TRBV21-1	TRBJ2-1	ASSEVASGSRSYNEQF
TRBV6-5	TRBJ1-1	ASRANTEAF
TRBV5-1	TRBJ2-1	ASSSDSSYNEQF
TRBV7-2	TRBJ2-7	ASSHRDSSSYEQY
TRBV14	TRBJ2-5	ASSQDWGTRGTQY